This TCR beta chain was identified during a study of vaccination effects on CD4 cells after COVID-19. Before sequencing took place, the ViraFEST assay used viral peptide pools to expand antigen-specific CD4+ T cells. CD4+ T cells were isolated after nine to ten days of culture. Two doses of BNT162b2 or mRNA-1273 vaccine were administered to participants. With regard to this clone: Its antigen is unidentified.

Sequenced by immunoSEQ multiplex PCR; TCRdb stores in-frame clones only, minus some. The sample includes under 35,000 clones, over 60% of them seen just once. The CDR3 is 15 amino acids. CDR1 and CDR2 from the germline V gene are LNHDA and SQIVND (reference sequence). Trimming removed 3 bases from V and 6 bases from J; junction bases left unmatched: 9. Source: CD4+ T cells from PBMCs cultured with SARS-CoV-2 spike peptides, taken after COVID-19 vaccination. This clonotype was obtained from a human donor who received a COVID-19 vaccine. The J gene is TRBJ2-7, the V gene TRBV19; 9 nucleotides align to TRBD1. In DNA, the CDR3 is TGTGCCAGTAGTATTCAGGGGACAGGGATTCCCGAGCAGTACTTC. Amino acid sequence: CASSIQGTGIPEQYF.